These 26 T cell receptor beta chains were sequenced from one sample in a study of CD8 T cell repertoires and HIV-1 epitope variants (dated by TCRdb to the early 2020s). The library was prepared using the immunoSEQ multiplex PCR assay. Drawn from immuneACCESS, this table holds only the in-frame rearrangements with V and J called that TCRdb kept. Clones are partly lost; checked studies trace under half to an unresolved V gene and leave the rest unexplained. Counted in this sample were around 3,000 clones; around 73% of them appeared once. The biggest ten clones account for under 55% of the sample. No cognate antigen is known for these TCRs. What was sequenced was cultured CD8+ T cells derived from PBMCs. All receptors derive from a male donor with HIV.

The rearrangement uses TRBV6-6 and TRBJ1-2, with 8 bases that match TRBD1. CDR1 MNHNY and CDR2 SVGAGI come from the germline V gene (reference sequence). The junction had 3 bases not matched to a gene; V was cut back by 5 bases and J by 4 bases. This CDR3 has 13 residues. The CDR3 reads CASSDTGGYGYTF. DNA of the CDR3: TGTGCCAGCAGTGATACAGGGGGCTATGGCTACACCTTC.

Here the CDR3 reads CASSLGGFDEQYF. CDR3 sequence (DNA): TGTGCCAGCAGCTTAGGGGGGTTCGACGAGCAGTACTTC. This chain joins TRBV7-8 and TRBJ2-7; tentatively, D is TRBD1 or TRBD2 (5 bases each). The CDR3 runs to 13 residues. Per the germline V gene, CDR1 is SGHVS and CDR2 is FQNEAQ. Between the trimmed V and J ends, which lost 1 base and 5 bases, there was a span of 9 bases.

The chain has TRBV28 and TRBJ2-7; 9 nucleotides agree with TRBD1. V shed 6 bases, J shed 5 bases, and the junction held 5 bases outside the gene matches. The CDR3 is 13 amino acids. Germline V CDR1 and CDR2: MDHEN, SYDVKM. As DNA, the CDR3 is TGTGCCAGCAGCCGGGACAGGGTAAACGAGCAGTACTTC. It translates to CASSRDRVNEQYF.

In this sample, this clone turned up a few times. The V and J genes are TRBV28 and TRBJ1-1; the D is unclear. V was cut by 2 bases and J by 0 bases, with 10 bases left in between. CDR1 is MDHEN, CDR2 SYDVKM, per germline. CDR3 length: 15 residues. The CDR3 sequence is CASSLVGSMNTEAFF. In DNA, the CDR3 is TGTGCCAGCAGTTTAGTGGGGTCAATGAACACTGAAGCTTTCTTT.

This clone was recorded once. Here the CDR3 DNA reads TGTGCCAGCAGCTTTGGGTCCTGGGGGACCGGGGAGCTGTTTTTT. Translated, it gives CASSFGSWGTGELFF. The J gene is TRBJ2-2, the V gene TRBV5-6; D is tentatively TRBD1 or TRBD2 (5 bases each). CDR1 is SGHDT and CDR2 is YYEEEE in the germline V gene. The germline V and J ends were trimmed by 2 bases and 5 bases, with 13 bases remaining between them. The length of the CDR3 is 15 residues.

The gene calls are TRBV11-2 and TRBJ2-7, with TRBD1 identical over 10 bases. V gave up 5 bases and J gave up 2 bases; unmatched junction bases: 3. The CDR3 loop spans 14 amino acids. Germline assignment: CDR1 SGHAT and CDR2 FQNNGV. The chain's CDR3 is CASSAGTGAYEQYF. CDR3 DNA: TGTGCCAGCAGCGCCGGGACAGGGGCCTACGAGCAGTACTTC.

This clone has just one count. V usage is TRBV29-1 and J usage is TRBJ2-1, with a weak D call TRBD2 (6 bases). Germline V gene data show CDR1 as SQVTM and CDR2 as ANQGSEA. V gave up 1 base and J gave up 6 bases, with 16 bases separating them. The CDR3 contains 15 residues. The CDR3 here is CSVEGEADRANEQFF. CDR3 nucleotides: TGCAGCGTTGAAGGGGAGGCCGACAGAGCCAATGAGCAGTTCTTC.

This clone was recorded once. The gene calls are TRBV4-3 and TRBJ2-7; TRBD1 matches at 8 bases. The CDR3 spans 14 residues. Germline V CDR1 and CDR2: LGHNA, YSLEER. After removal of 3 bases from V and 3 bases from J, the junction contained 4 bases not matched to a gene. The CDR3 reads CASSHHDRGYEQYF. The CDR3 nucleotides read TGCGCCAGCAGCCACCACGACAGGGGCTACGAGCAGTACTTC.

This clone was found once. The DNA for the CDR3 is TGCGCCAGCAGCCCCGTCTCAGTGGGTTACAATGAGCAGTTCTTC. Protein product: CASSPVSVGYNEQFF. The chain carries TRBV5-1 and TRBJ2-1; no firm D call. The germline gives CDR1 SGHRS, CDR2 YFSETQ. The CDR3 sequence is 15 residues long. The germline V and J ends were trimmed by 4 bases and 4 bases, with 15 bases remaining between them.

The chain carries TRBV14 and TRBJ2-7; D gene unclear. Germline loops: CDR1 SGHDN, CDR2 FVKESK. With 6 bases removed from V and 6 bases from J, the gap between germline ends came to 18 bases. CDR3 size: 14 residues. DNA of the CDR3: TGTGCCAGCAGGCCCAATCTTCAATTGGGCGAGCAGTACTTC. Translation: CASRPNLQLGEQYF. Filled out from reference TRBV14 and TRBJ2-7, the complete variable domain reads EAGVTQFPSHSVIEKGQTVTLRCDPISGHDNLYWYRRVMGKEIKFLLHFVKESKQDESGMPNNRFLAERTGGTYSTLKVQPAELEDSGVYFCASRPNLQLGEQYFGPGTRLTVT.

Details on this clone: The germline gene is not matched at one end of the junction; a read error may be the cause. The chain carries TRBV5-3 and TRBJ2-5; D is perhaps TRBD2 (5 bases). TRBV5-3 carries the ORF label, with uncertain function. The CDR3 sequence is 15 residues long. In DNA, the CDR3 is TGTGCCAGCAGCTCCGCCGGGATAGATCAAGAGACCCAGTACTTC. It translates to CASSSAGIDQETQYF.

This chain uses TRBV9 with TRBJ1-1, with a tentative D call TRBD1 (5 bases). Germline CDR1 and CDR2: SGDLS and YYNGEE. Trimming took 4 bases from V and 7 from J, leaving 14 bases between them. CDR3 length: 13 residues. The CDR3, as DNA: TGTGCCAGCAGCCCAACAACAGGAATTGAAGCTTTCTTT. Protein: CASSPTTGIEAFF.

This clone turned up a few times. This rearrangement joins TRBV29-1 to TRBJ1-1, with 9 bases lining up with TRBD1. V dropped 7 bases and J dropped 3; count of bases not matched to a gene: 3. The CDR3 loop spans 12 amino acids. Germline CDR1 and CDR2: SQVTM and ANQGSEA. CDR3 sequence reads: CSARTGDTEAFF. The CDR3 region has the DNA TGCAGCGCGAGGACAGGGGACACTGAAGCTTTCTTT.

This clone was observed a few times. V gene TRBV6-5 combines with J gene TRBJ1-1; TRBD1 aligns across 9 bases. The CDR3 is 15 amino acids. V lost 6 bases to trimming and J lost 0 bases; unmatched junction nucleotides: 5. The germline V gene has CDR1 MNHEY and CDR2 SVGAGI. CDR3 region: CASRSTGGMNTEAFF. CDR3 nucleotide sequence: TGTGCCAGCAGAAGTACAGGGGGCATGAACACTGAAGCTTTCTTT.

This chain uses TRBV28 with TRBJ1-1, with unresolved D. This CDR3 region has 13 residues. V was cut by 5 bases and J by 8 bases, with 15 bases left in between. Germline V gene data show CDR1 as MDHEN and CDR2 as SYDVKM. The CDR3: CASSPPTYDEAFF. The CDR3 nucleotides are TGTGCCAGCAGTCCCCCGACCTACGACGAAGCTTTCTTT.

The rearrangement joins TRBV7-6 to TRBJ2-7; D remains unclear. Trimming stripped 7 bases from V and 3 bases from J, with 22 bases between. This CDR3 has 16 residues. The V gene's germline CDR1 is SGHVS and CDR2 FNYEAQ. In nucleotides, the CDR3 is TGTGCCAGCACCGATACGGATAGGGATCCGCTCTACGAGCAGTACTTC. It encodes CASTDTDRDPLYEQYF.

This clone was counted a few times. V gene TRBV4-3 combines with J gene TRBJ1-4; no reliable D call. CDR3 length equals 15 residues. V was cut by 0 bases and J by 3 bases, with 8 bases left in between. Germline-derived CDR1 and CDR2 are LGHNA and YSLEER. The CDR3 DNA reads TGCGCCAGCAGCCAAGATGGACGGTCTAATGAAAAACTGTTTTTT. As protein: CASSQDGRSNEKLFF.

CDR3: CASSLGNQPQHF. CDR3 nucleotide sequence: TGTGCCAGCAGCTTAGGGAATCAGCCCCAGCATTTT. The V call is TRBV7-9, the J call TRBJ1-5; D unresolved. The CDR3 runs to 12 residues. Looked up from germline, CDR1 is SEHNR and CDR2 is FQNEAQ (reference sequence). Trimming removed 1 base from V and 4 bases from J, with 2 bases in between.

This clone is deemed medium-sized. This rearrangement joins TRBV4-2 to TRBJ2-7; either TRBD1 or TRBD2 may fit D (5 bases each). V was pared by 4 bases and J by 5 bases, with 15 bases between. CDR3 length: 14 residues. Germline-derived CDR1 and CDR2 are LGHNA and YNFKEQ. CDR3 in DNA: TGTGCCAGCAGCCCTACAGGCGGGCGGGACGAGCAGTACTTC. Protein sequence: CASSPTGGRDEQYF.

The J gene is TRBJ2-3, the V gene TRBV29-1; 8 bases map to TRBD2. The germline V gene has CDR1 SQVTM and CDR2 ANQGSEA. This CDR3 has 13 residues. The J segment lost 3 bases and the V segment lost 6 bases, leaving 5 bases of the junction unmatched. The CDR3 bases are TGCAGCGTGGGGGCTAGCGGGACAGATACGCAGTATTTT. Protein product: CSVGASGTDTQYF.

The V call is TRBV20-1, the J call TRBJ1-1; a possible D gene is TRBD1 (5 bases). V was pared by 1 base and J by 10 bases, with 10 bases between. Germline lookup yields CDR1 DFQATT and CDR2 SNEGSKA (reference sequence). This CDR3 spans 11 amino acids. The CDR3 is CSARAGYGAFF. The DNA of the CDR3 is TGCAGTGCTAGAGCAGGGTATGGAGCTTTCTTT.

V and J are TRBV2 and TRBJ2-7; D remains ambiguous. Deletions cut 4 bases from V and 3 bases from J, with 1 base between. Germline V lookup: CDR1 SNHLY, CDR2 FYNNEI. This CDR3 spans 10 amino acids. CDR3 DNA sequence: TGTGCCAGCAGTGTCTACGAGCAGTACTTC. Protein: CASSVYEQYF.

The rearrangement uses TRBV11-2 and TRBJ2-7; 9 bases align to TRBD1. Germline CDR1 reads SGHAT; CDR2 reads FQNNGV. Trimming took 0 bases from V and 3 from J; bases not matched to a gene: 3. This CDR3 spans 15 amino acids. The CDR3: CASSLEQGALYEQYF. The DNA for the CDR3 is TGTGCCAGCAGCTTAGAACAGGGGGCCCTCTACGAGCAGTACTTC. The full variable domain, rest sourced from reference TRBV11-2 and TRBJ2-7, is EAGVAQSPRYKIIEKRQSVAFWCNPISGHATLYWYQQILGQGPKLLIQFQNNGVVDDSQLPKDRFSAERLKGVDSTLKIQPAKLEDSAVYLCASSLEQGALYEQYFGPGTRLTVT.

This chain joins TRBV19 and TRBJ2-1, with TRBD2 identical over 8 bases. The J segment lost 4 bases and the V segment lost 5 bases, leaving 16 bases of the junction unmatched. This CDR3 region has 18 residues. Germline lookup yields CDR1 LNHDA and CDR2 SQIVND (reference sequence). CDR3 coding DNA: TGTGCCAGTAGTGGAATAATCACCCAAGCGGGGGCGTACAATGAGCAGTTCTTC. Translated: CASSGIITQAGAYNEQFF.

The rearrangement links TRBV7-2 to TRBJ2-3, with TRBD1 as a possible D gene (6 bases). V was shortened by 3 bases and J by 3 bases, with 10 bases between the two germline ends. This CDR3 contains 14 residues. CDR1 is SGHTA, CDR2 FQGNSA, per germline. The CDR3 spells CASSFRRGTDTQYF. The CDR3 region has the DNA TGTGCCAGCAGCTTCCGCAGGGGAACAGATACGCAGTATTTT.

The V call is TRBV6-6, the J call TRBJ1-3, with unresolved D. The CDR3 has 15 amino acids. From germline, CDR1 is MNHNY and CDR2 SVGAGI (reference sequence). Trimming took off 2 bases at V and 0 bases at J, with 8 bases between the two ends. CDR3 in DNA: TGTGCCAGCAGTTACAACAGCCTCTCTGGAAACACCATATATTTT. It codes for CASSYNSLSGNTIYF.